This TCR beta chain was sequenced in a study of low-dose radiotherapy and immunotherapy resistance in tumors. Study-wide background: From cycle 1 day 1, patients took oral aspirin 300 mg every day for four cycles.

This clonotype was counted ten times or more. CDR3 length equals 14 residues. V was shortened by 7 bases and J by 4 bases, with 17 bases between the two germline ends. Germline V CDR1 and CDR2: SGHKS, YYEKEE (reference sequence). Primers used for first-strand cDNA, a TRAV- and TRBV-specific set, covered both alpha and beta chains. TCR amplification involved 20 PCR cycles with a constant-region primer and V-primer adapter. One entry per CDR3 protein results from TCRdb running MiXCR on the reads. The profile shows 60,000 or so distinct CDR3 sequences, 20% to 25% of them singletons. Time point in this sample: after trial treatment. Treatment specified: LDRT plus nivolumab, ipilimumab, low-dose cyclophosphamide and aspirin (RACIN trial).

The sample consisted of PBMCs, taken after low-dose radiotherapy plus immunotherapy. The clonotype was recovered from a male donor with prostate cancer. This chain connects TRBV5-5 to TRBJ1-2; weak D call: TRBD1 (5 bases). The CDR3 sequence: CASGPGREIYGYTF. The DNA for the CDR3 is TGTGCCAGCGGGCCGGGACGGGAAATCTATGGCTACACCTTC.